This is a list of T cell receptor beta chains from one sample in a study of T cells in Graves' hyperthyroidism and ophthalmopathy. TCRdb redid the calling of the multiplex PCR reads with MiXCR, one entry per CDR3 protein. The sample yields about 500,000 distinct CDR3 sequences, over 15% seen once. Sequencing was done on a sample of blood. These receptors originate from a woman in her late teens or twenties with Graves' ophthalmopathy. CDR3s include the opening cysteine and the closing phenylalanine or tryptophan. D genes are given only for firm matches. Rows give clone size only sometimes, using once, few, many, or a class for an expanded clone.

j_call	clone_size	v_call	d_call	cdr3_nt	cdr3_aa
TRBJ2-1	many	TRBV29-1	TRBD2	TGCAGCGTTGAAGGTCTAGCGGAGGTATACAATGAGCAGTTCTTC	CSVEGLAEVYNEQFF
TRBJ1-5	many	TRBV28	-	TGTGCCAGCAGTCCAATAGACAGGATGTATCAGCCCCAGCATTTT	CASSPIDRMYQPQHF
TRBJ2-5	many	TRBV5-1	-	TGCGCCAGCAGCTTGGGGGAGTTTAGGGAGACCCAGTACTTC	CASSLGEFRETQYF
TRBJ2-3	-	TRBV6-5	-	TGTGCCAGCAGTTACCCACGACAGGAGACTAGCACAGATACGCAGTATTTT	CASSYPRQETSTDTQYF
TRBJ1-5	many	TRBV20-1	-	TGCAGTGCTAGGGTAAACAGGGCTATCAATCAGCCCCAGCATTTT	CSARVNRAINQPQHF
TRBJ2-1	-	TRBV6-4	-	TGTGCCAGCAGTGACTCCCAGGGGTCCTACAATGAGCAGTTCTTC	CASSDSQGSYNEQFF
TRBJ2-3	few	TRBV10-1	TRBD2	TGCGCCAGCAGTGAGAGGACTAGCGGGGGGGCAGATACGCAGTATTTT	CASSERTSGGADTQYF
TRBJ2-1	-	TRBV9	-	TGTGCCAGCAGCCCTGACCGGCTAGAGCAGTTCTTC	CASSPDRLEQFF
TRBJ1-1	many	TRBV3-1	-	TGTGCCAGCAGCTCCAGGCAGCCCGAAGCTTTCTTT	CASSSRQPEAFF
TRBJ2-5	-	TRBV24-1	-	TGTGCCACCAGTGATTCTGGGGCGGGAACTTGGGAGACCCAGTACTTC	CATSDSGAGTWETQYF
TRBJ2-7	-	TRBV28	TRBD2	TGTGCCAGCAGTACCACTAGCGGGCGGTACGAGCAGTACTTC	CASSTTSGRYEQYF
TRBJ2-7	-	TRBV11-2	TRBD2	TGTGCCAGCAGCTCCAAAGCGGGAGGGTGGGGCGAGCAGTACTTC	CASSSKAGGWGEQYF
TRBJ1-3	-	TRBV12-3/TRBV12-4	-	TGTGCCAGCAGTCCCAGGATAAGTGGAAACACCATATATTTT	CASSPRISGNTIYF
TRBJ2-2	few	TRBV11-3	TRBD2	TGTGCCAGCAGCGCCCGACTAGCGGGAGACGTCGGGGAGCTGTTTTTT	CASSARLAGDVGELFF